What follows are 22 T cell receptor beta chains derived from one specimen sequenced in a study of blood T cell repertoires in COVID-19. Data came from immunoSEQ multiplex PCR; TCRdb stores just in-frame clones and leaves some out. The sample comprises around 400,000 clones, more than 70% of which are singletons, and more than 9% rests with the top ten. Material: peripheral blood. These receptors were collected from a woman aged 25 to 39 with COVID-19, enrolled during active disease.

DNA of the CDR3: TGTGCCAGCAGTGACAGGGTTCGCGAGCAGTACTTC. It translates to CASSDRVREQYF. The chain recombines TRBV2 with TRBJ2-7, with TRBD1 as a possible D gene (5 bases). Germline V gene data show CDR1 as SNHLY and CDR2 as FYNNEI. The CDR3 contains 12 residues. Trimming cost V 3 bases and J 6 bases, with 9 bases left between them.

The genes are TRBV18 and TRBJ2-7; possibly TRBD1 for D (7 bases). Deletions cut 1 base from V and 2 bases from J, with 18 bases between. CDR3 length equals 17 residues. Germline V gene data show CDR1 as KGHSH and CDR2 as LQKENI. In nucleotides, the CDR3 is TGTGCCAGCTCACCACTACAGGGGACTCCGGGAGCCTACGAGCAGTACTTC. Its translation: CASSPLQGTPGAYEQYF.

The chain carries TRBV24-1 and TRBJ1-5; 11 bases are a match to TRBD1. Germline V gene lookup returns CDR1 KGHDR and CDR2 SFDVKD. The CDR3 has 16 residues. V was clipped by 2 bases and J by 2 bases; unmatched bases: 1. The CDR3 is CATSDWGQGGNQPQHF. CDR3 nucleotides: TGTGCCACCAGTGATTGGGGACAGGGGGGCAATCAGCCCCAGCATTTT.

The chain has TRBV7-3 and TRBJ1-2; 8 nucleotides match TRBD1. Germline CDR1 is SGHTA and CDR2 is FQGTGA. The junction had 6 bases not matched to a gene; V was cut back by 5 bases and J by 1 base. The CDR3 spans 15 residues. The CDR3 region is CASSLGTGDNYGYTF. In DNA, the CDR3 is TGTGCCAGCAGCCTCGGGACAGGAGATAACTATGGCTACACCTTC.

This clone appeared once. This chain uses TRBV7-2 with TRBJ2-2; TRBD1 matches at 10 bases. This CDR3 contains 14 residues. V lost 7 bases, J lost 8 bases, and 7 bases stayed unmatched. The germline V gene encodes CDR1 SGHTA and CDR2 FQGNSA. CDR3 in amino acids: CASTQWDRGGELFF. CDR3 bases: TGTGCCAGCACCCAGTGGGACAGGGGTGGGGAGCTGTTTTTT.

The CDR3: CASSGQGYSPLHF. In DNA, the CDR3 is TGTGCCAGCAGTGGACAGGGGTATTCACCCCTCCACTTT. The V call is TRBV27, the J call TRBJ1-6, with 9 bases matching TRBD1. The junction had 1 base not matched to a gene; V was cut back by 5 bases and J by 8 bases. Looked up from germline, CDR1 is MNHEY and CDR2 is SMNVEV (reference sequence). This CDR3 spans 13 amino acids.

V usage is TRBV19 and J usage is TRBJ2-4; D perhaps matches TRBD2 (6 bases). Germline V gene sequence: CDR1 LNHDA, CDR2 SQIVND (reference sequence). The CDR3 consists of 13 residues. V gave up 5 bases and J gave up 6 bases, with 11 bases separating them. CDR3 nucleotides: TGTGCCAGTAGTGTGGGGCGGGGAAACATTCAGTACTTC. Protein sequence: CASSVGRGNIQYF.

V and J are TRBV19 and TRBJ1-5, with 7 bases that match TRBD1. This CDR3 region has 17 residues. V lost 7 bases, J lost 5 bases, and 17 bases stayed unmatched. Germline lookup yields CDR1 LNHDA and CDR2 SQIVND (reference sequence). CDR3 region: CASTHQLTGYGDQPQHF. CDR3 DNA: TGTGCCAGTACCCATCAATTGACAGGGTACGGAGATCAGCCCCAGCATTTT.

The chain is built from TRBV30 and TRBJ1-5; D possibly corresponds to TRBD1 (6 bases). Germline CDR1 is GTSNPN and CDR2 is SVGIG (reference sequence). The CDR3 length is 13 residues. With 1 base removed from V and 7 bases from J, the gap between germline ends came to 11 bases. The CDR3 sequence: CAWSAGEWQPQHF. The CDR3 DNA reads as TGTGCCTGGAGTGCAGGGGAATGGCAGCCCCAGCATTTT.

The chain carries TRBV30 and TRBJ2-2; TRBD2 might be the D (5 bases). CDR3 length: 13 amino acids. Germline V CDR1 and CDR2: GTSNPN, SVGIG (reference sequence). Trimming stripped 5 bases from V and 6 bases from J, with 13 bases between. The CDR3 nucleotides read TGTGCCTGGGATCTCGGACTTCCCGGGGAGCTGTTTTTT. Amino acid sequence: CAWDLGLPGELFF.

This clone was detected a few times. The chain recombines TRBV4-2 with TRBJ1-1; unclear D gene. CDR3 length: 15 residues. Germline lookup yields CDR1 LGHNA and CDR2 YNFKEQ. V lost 0 bases and J 5 bases, leaving 13 bases between the germline ends. CDR3 region: CASSQDGRVGTEAFF. DNA of the CDR3: TGTGCCAGCAGCCAAGATGGGAGGGTGGGAACTGAAGCTTTCTTT.

This chain links TRBV11-2 with TRBJ2-7; 7 nucleotides align to TRBD2. Germline V gene sequence: CDR1 SGHAT, CDR2 FQNNGV. Losses at the gene ends were 2 bases for V and 2 bases for J; bases not matched to a gene: 6. This CDR3 contains 15 residues. The CDR3 loop is CASSLNQRDTYEQYF. The DNA for the CDR3 is TGTGCCAGCAGCTTAAATCAGCGGGATACCTACGAGCAGTACTTC.

The chain carries TRBV11-2 and TRBJ1-1, with D perhaps matching TRBD1 (6 bases). The ends were cut back, 4 bases at V and 4 bases at J, with 13 bases in the middle. The CDR3 covers 14 residues. Germline V gene sequence: CDR1 SGHAT, CDR2 FQNNGV. CDR3 amino acids: CASSSIRGSTEAFF. The CDR3 DNA follows: TGTGCCAGCAGCTCCATCAGGGGTAGCACTGAAGCTTTCTTT.

The sample holds one count of this clone. Here the CDR3 DNA reads TGTGCCAGCAGCTTAGGTTCCGGGCCTAGCGGAACTAGCACAGATACGCAGTATTTT. Amino acids: CASSLGSGPSGTSTDTQYF. V usage is TRBV7-2 and J usage is TRBJ2-3; 7 nucleotides agree with TRBD2. The germline V gene encodes CDR1 SGHTA and CDR2 FQGNSA. V shed 1 base and J 0 bases; nucleotides not matched to a gene: 13. CDR3 length: 19 residues.

This chain joins TRBV9 and TRBJ2-1; D is unresolved. Germline loops: CDR1 SGDLS, CDR2 YYNGEE. The V and J ends lost 1 base and 5 bases respectively, with 7 bases between them. The CDR3 loop spans 13 amino acids. CDR3 in DNA: TGTGCCAGCAGCGTACTCATAGACAATGAGCAGTTCTTC. It encodes CASSVLIDNEQFF.

CDR3 nucleotides: TGTGCCAGCAGGACAGGGTCACGGGCCAAAAACATTCAGTACTTC. Its protein product is CASRTGSRAKNIQYF. The chain joins TRBV6-6 to TRBJ2-4; 7 nucleotides agree with TRBD1. There are 15 residues in the CDR3. J was trimmed by 1 base and V by 6 bases; bases with no gene match: 6. In germline, CDR1 is MNHNY, CDR2 SVGAGI (reference sequence).

This clone was seen only once. This chain connects TRBV14 to TRBJ1-4, with D unresolved. Germline V lookup: CDR1 SGHDN, CDR2 FVKESK. Trimming pared 1 base from V and 8 bases from J, leaving 14 bases between. The CDR3 has 15 residues. The CDR3 DNA reads TGTGCCAGCAGCCAAGTCGTAGGCCTCGGGGAAAAACTGTTTTTT. It codes for CASSQVVGLGEKLFF. The variable domain in full, with the rest retrieved from reference TRBV14 and TRBJ1-4, is EAGVTQFPSHSVIEKGQTVTLRCDPISGHDNLYWYRRVMGKEIKFLLHFVKESKQDESGMPNNRFLAERTGGTYSTLKVQPAELEDSGVYFCASSQVVGLGEKLFFGSGTQLSVL.

The rearrangement joins TRBV10-3 to TRBJ2-7; 12 positions match TRBD2. Germline lookup yields CDR1 ENHRY and CDR2 SYGVKD. The V gene end was trimmed by 0 bases and the J gene end by 5 bases; junction bases not matched to a gene: 5. The length of the CDR3 is 16 residues. CDR3 residues: CAISESETSGSNEQYF. For the CDR3, the DNA is TGTGCCATCAGTGAGTCCGAGACTAGCGGGAGCAACGAGCAGTACTTC.

The rearrangement uses TRBV2 and TRBJ1-2; possible D gene TRBD1, 6 bases. CDR1 is SNHLY and CDR2 is FYNNEI in the germline V gene. V was pared by 2 bases and J by 3 bases, with 16 bases between. This CDR3 has 16 amino acids. The CDR3 protein is CASSEKGNRVHYGYTF. CDR3 coding DNA: TGTGCCAGCAGTGAAAAAGGGAACAGGGTACACTATGGCTACACCTTC.

DNA for the CDR3: TGTGCCACCAGCAGAGACCCAGGGACAGGATTTGGAAACACCATATATTTT. Amino acid sequence: CATSRDPGTGFGNTIYF. The V and J genes are TRBV15 and TRBJ1-3; 8 bases align to TRBD1. The CDR3 is made up of 17 amino acids. Germline trimming cut 0 bases from V and 3 bases from J; bases unmatched to any gene: 7. Germline CDR1 is LNHNV and CDR2 is YYDKDF (reference sequence).

V gene TRBV9 combines with J gene TRBJ2-7; D call uncertain. This CDR3 has 14 residues. Trimming left V 0 bases short and J 2 bases short, with 9 bases between. Germline-derived CDR1 and CDR2 are SGDLS and YYNGEE. The CDR3 sequence is CASSVGPATYEQYF. DNA of the CDR3: TGTGCCAGCAGCGTAGGTCCCGCTACCTACGAGCAGTACTTC.

V gene TRBV5-1 combines with J gene TRBJ1-2, with a tentative D call TRBD1 (5 bases). Germline V gene data show CDR1 as SGHRS and CDR2 as YFSETQ. The CDR3 length is 13 residues. V lost 3 bases and J 10 bases, leaving 16 bases between the germline ends. CDR3 loop: CASSSGKGGAYTF. CDR3 DNA: TGCGCCAGCAGCTCGGGAAAAGGAGGGGCCTACACCTTC.